Included here is one T cell receptor beta chain sequence, with context. Its antigen is still unknown. No base qualities exist here, and no much larger clone lies one base off it. Libraries were built with the immunoSEQ multiplex PCR assay. Drawn from immuneACCESS, this table holds only the in-frame rearrangements with V and J called that TCRdb kept. Clones are partly lost; checked studies trace under half to an unresolved V gene and leave the rest unexplained. The sample table holds about 160,000 clones, of which approximately 94% were seen once. The top ten clones comprise less than 15% of the sample. This sample is part of a study of control samples from healthy donors and cancer patients (dated by TCRdb to about 2020). Reading the germline V gene gives CDR1 SGDLS and CDR2 YYNGEE. Germline trimming: 4 bases from V, 7 bases from J; junction bases outside gene matches: 4. The CDR3 covers 13 residues, taking in both the cysteine and the phenylalanine. The only DNA kept is the CDR3, 39 bases in frame from the first base.

Sequencing was done on a sample of PBMCs. The origin of this receptor is a man aged 60 to 69 with colorectal cancer. The sequence links TRBV9 to TRBJ2-7, and 11 bases in between align with TRBD1. The CDR3 loop reads CASSPDRGREQYF. The DNA sequence is given as TGTGCCAGCAGCCCGGACAGGGGGCGGGAGCAGTACTTC.